The clone carrying this T cell receptor beta chain was picked up a small number of times. This entry comes from a study of identical twins. TCRdb redid the calling of the 5' RACE reads with MiXCR, one entry per CDR3 protein. The table lists roughly 480,000 distinct CDR3 sequences, about 24% of them singletons. Germline V lookup: CDR1 DFQATT, CDR2 SNEGSKA (reference sequence). The V and J ends lost 3 bases and 2 bases respectively, with 11 bases between them. The CDR3 loop spans 14 amino acids. This sample also appeared in a second study, on T cells expressing NK-cell markers.

The specimen sequenced was CD4+ T cells sorted from blood. The origin of this receptor is a woman under 30 in good health. This chain joins TRBV20-1 and TRBJ2-4, with D perhaps TRBD1 (6 bases). This chain's CDR3 is CSASPGASKNIQYF. The CDR3 DNA follows: TGCAGTGCTAGTCCAGGGGCGTCCAAAAACATTCAGTACTTC.